The 21 T cell receptor beta chains reported below all come from one sample, sequenced in a study of T cell responses to AZD1222 COVID-19 vaccine. TCRdb keeps only in-frame clones here, not all; method: immunoSEQ multiplex PCR. The profile covers roughly 100,000 clones, with over 75% appearing a single time and 2% to 3% taken by the ten largest. The sequences come from peripheral blood, collected on day 0 of AZD1222 vaccination. The origin of the receptors is an adult in good health.

This rearrangement joins TRBV28 to TRBJ2-7; D gene uncertain. CDR3 length: 8 residues. The germline gives CDR1 MDHEN, CDR2 SYDVKM. V lost 6 bases to trimming and J lost 6 bases, with 0 bases between them. Written as DNA, the CDR3 is TGTGCCAGCAGCGAGCAGTACTTC. Amino acids: CASSEQYF. The variable domain in full, with the rest retrieved from reference TRBV28 and TRBJ2-7, is DVKVTQSSRYLVKRTGEKVFLECVQDMDHENMFWYRQDPGLGLRLIYFSYDVKMKEKGDIPEGYSVSREKKERFSLILESASTNQTSMYLCASSEQYFGPGTRLTVT.

The chain carries TRBV12-3 or TRBV12-4 and TRBJ1-1, with TRBD1 identical over 7 bases. The CDR3 runs 13 residues. Trimming at V came to 9 bases and at J to 5 bases, leaving 9 bases not matched to a gene. CDR3 sequence: CASRQGGFTEAFF. CDR3 in DNA: TGTGCCAGTCGACAGGGTGGTTTTACTGAAGCTTTCTTT.

With respect to this clone: One end of the junction varies from germline; a read error may be responsible. The chain joins TRBV2 to TRBJ2-5; 7 nucleotides line up with TRBD1. The CDR3 runs 12 residues. Looked up from germline, CDR1 is SNHLY and CDR2 is FYNNEI. The CDR3 DNA is TGTGCCAGCAGTGAAGTGGTAGGACAGGCGGACTTC. Translation: CASSEVVGQADF.

CDR3 protein: CASSPETGEIETQYF. The CDR3 region has the DNA TGTGCCAGCAGCCCAGAGACAGGGGAGATAGAGACCCAGTACTTC. This chain connects TRBV3-1 (or the pseudogene TRBV3-2) to TRBJ2-5; the match to TRBD1 covers 8 bases. The CDR3 has 15 residues. V trimming: 4 bases; J trimming: 4 bases; junction bases outside the gene matches: 8. The germline gives CDR1 LGHDT, CDR2 YNNKEL (reference sequence).

The chain combines TRBV11-1 with TRBJ1-6; D is undetermined. V lost 2 bases and J lost 8, with 16 bases in between. The CDR3 length is 16 residues. Per germline, CDR1 SGHAT and CDR2 FQDESV (reference sequence). The CDR3: CASSLYPHGLDSPLHF. The CDR3 nucleotides read TGTGCCAGCAGCTTATACCCCCACGGCCTAGATTCACCCCTCCACTTT.

The rearrangement uses TRBV24-1 and TRBJ2-2; D might be TRBD1 (5 bases). The germline gives CDR1 KGHDR, CDR2 SFDVKD. V lost 5 bases and J 1 base, leaving 13 bases between the germline ends. The CDR3 spans 16 residues. The DNA for the CDR3 is TGTGCCACCAGTGGGGGCTGGCAGGGGAACACCGGGGAGCTGTTTTTT. Translated, it gives CATSGGWQGNTGELFF.

This rearrangement joins TRBV4-3 to TRBJ2-7; TRBD2 is a possible D gene (6 bases). CDR3 length equals 13 residues. Trimming took off 0 bases at V and 7 bases at J, with 10 bases between the two ends. Germline-derived CDR1 and CDR2 are LGHNA and YSLEER. The CDR3 nucleotides are TGCGCCAGCAGCCAAGATACGGCGGGGGAGCAGTACTTC. It specifies CASSQDTAGEQYF.

The rearrangement uses TRBV12-5 and TRBJ1-1, with D maybe TRBD1 (5 bases). Per the germline V gene, CDR1 is LGHNT and CDR2 is FRNRAP. CDR3 length: 14 residues. The V end lost 1 base, the J end lost 3 bases, and 9 bases lay between the germline ends. The CDR3 coding sequence is TGTGCTAGTGGTTTGGGGTTCAGGGACACTGAAGCTTTCTTT. Translation: CASGLGFRDTEAFF.

The chain joins TRBV7-8 to TRBJ1-1; TRBD1 matches at 8 bases. The germline gives CDR1 SGHVS, CDR2 FQNEAQ. With 4 bases clipped from V and 3 bases from J, the junction kept 22 bases outside the gene matches. The CDR3 consists of 20 residues. This CDR3 is CASSSYLFLSGGETDTEAFF. As DNA, the CDR3 is TGTGCCAGCAGCTCTTATCTATTTTTGTCAGGGGGCGAGACGGACACTGAAGCTTTCTTT.

This sequence joins TRBV15 and TRBJ2-2, with D possibly TRBD1 on 6 matching bases. Trimming left V 3 bases short and J 0 bases short, with 11 bases between. The CDR3 runs to 16 residues. CDR1 and CDR2 (germline): LNHNV, YYDKDF (reference sequence). Here the CDR3 DNA reads TGTGCCACCAGCAGCTACAGGGATTCGAACACCGGGGAGCTGTTTTTT. Translation: CATSSYRDSNTGELFF.

The rearrangement links TRBV28 to TRBJ2-3, with no clear D. Trimming cost V 7 bases and J 2 bases, with 13 bases left between them. Looked up from germline, CDR1 is MDHEN and CDR2 is SYDVKM. This CDR3 comprises 14 residues. DNA for the CDR3: TGTGCCAGCACCGAACCGGGCCCCACAGATACGCAGTATTTT. Translating gives CASTEPGPTDTQYF.

The V gene is TRBV28, the J gene TRBJ1-3; TRBD1 might be the D (5 bases). The germline CDR1 and CDR2 sequences are MDHEN and SYDVKM. Trimming took off 6 bases at V and 3 bases at J, with 9 bases between the two ends. The CDR3 has 13 residues. Here the CDR3 DNA reads TGTGCCAGCAGCAGGGACCGTGGAAACACCATATATTTT. Protein sequence: CASSRDRGNTIYF.

This chain uses TRBV6-4 with TRBJ2-1, with 14 positions matching TRBD2. The CDR3 runs to 15 residues. Germline loops: CDR1 MRHNA, CDR2 SNTAGT. Trimming cost V 4 bases and J 9 bases; bases outside gene matches: 5. CDR3 residues: CASSVGTSGRGEQFF. The DNA for the CDR3 is TGTGCCAGCAGTGTCGGGACTAGCGGGAGAGGTGAGCAGTTCTTC.

This clone was seen once. The V gene is TRBV10-1, the J gene TRBJ2-7, with 7 bases lining up with TRBD2. There are 13 residues in the CDR3. Germline V lookup: CDR1 WNHNN, CDR2 SYGVQD (reference sequence). V lost 10 bases and J lost 4; bases outside the gene matches: 10. CDR3 sequence (DNA): TGCGCCAACTCAGTGCGGGAGTTGTACGAGCAGTACTTC. Protein: CANSVRELYEQYF.

As to this clone: At one boundary the junction diverges from the germline segment, which might be a read error. The V and J genes are TRBV5-1 and TRBJ2-1; D is ambiguous. Germline V gives CDR1 SGHRS, CDR2 YFSETQ. The CDR3 is 11 residues long. The DNA of the CDR3 is TGCGCCAGCAGCTCCTTCAATGAGCAGTTCTTC. Amino acid sequence: CASSSFNEQFF.

This clone has a count of ten or more. The rearrangement uses TRBV9 and TRBJ2-2; D is perhaps TRBD1 (5 bases). V lost 0 bases and J 6 bases, leaving 6 bases between the germline ends. CDR1 and CDR2 from the germline V gene are SGDLS and YYNGEE. The CDR3 covers 13 residues. The CDR3 DNA reads TGTGCCAGCAGCGTAGAGGGGTCCGGGGAGCTGTTTTTT. Encoded protein: CASSVEGSGELFF.

The J gene is TRBJ1-1, the V gene TRBV28; D perhaps matches TRBD1 (5 bases). The V gene lost 6 bases and the J gene lost 5 bases, with 13 bases spanning the gap. The CDR3 has 13 residues. The V gene's germline CDR1 is MDHEN and CDR2 SYDVKM. The CDR3 nucleotides are TGTGCCAGCAGGAGACATGAGGGGACTGAAGCTTTCTTT. Protein sequence: CASRRHEGTEAFF.

In its sample, this clone was seen a few times. The chain joins TRBV7-2 to TRBJ1-2; D is unclear. Trimming shortened V by 4 bases and J by 4 bases, and 10 bases separated the two germline ends. This CDR3 is built from 13 residues. The V gene's germline CDR1 is SGHTA and CDR2 FQGNSA. In nucleotides, the CDR3 is TGTGCCAGCAGCTCGGGGATTAGCTATGGCTACACCTTC. The encoded protein is CASSSGISYGYTF.

The chain combines TRBV28 with TRBJ2-7; the D is unclear. V lost 4 bases to trimming and J lost 5 bases, with 9 bases between them. CDR1 MDHEN and CDR2 SYDVKM come from the germline V gene. The CDR3 consists of 12 residues. The chain's CDR3 is CASSSQRDEQYF. In DNA, the CDR3 is TGTGCCAGCAGTTCCCAAAGGGACGAGCAGTACTTC.

The chain has TRBV6-1 and TRBJ1-6; 7 nucleotides line up with TRBD1. From germline, CDR1 is MNHNS and CDR2 SASEGT. The CDR3 has 15 amino acids. After removal of 1 base from V and 9 bases from J, the junction contained 6 bases not matched to a gene. The CDR3 bases are TGTGCCAGCAGTGAAGGGGGAGGGGGCCTTTCACCCCTCCACTTT. Its translation: CASSEGGGGLSPLHF.

This chain connects TRBV5-6 to TRBJ2-2; no clear D. Trimming pared 4 bases from V and 1 base from J, leaving 11 bases between. The CDR3 has 15 residues. Germline V gene sequence: CDR1 SGHDT, CDR2 YYEEEE. CDR3 loop: CASSQTTGNTGELFF. In DNA, the CDR3 is TGTGCCAGCAGCCAAACGACCGGGAACACCGGGGAGCTGTTTTTT.